The 21 T cell receptor beta chains given below trace back to one sample, sequenced in a study of T cell repertoires in cytomegalovirus infection. TCRdb redid the calling of the reads with MiXCR, one entry per CDR3 protein. The data contain approximately 490,000 distinct CDR3 sequences, approximately 11% of them singletons. Sequenced sample: PBMCs. These receptors came from a human donor in good health (CMV status not recorded). Some clones in this sample may be carry-over from other donors' samples.

This clonotype was observed many times. V usage is TRBV7-2 and J usage is TRBJ2-6; D gene ambiguous. The V end lost 5 bases, the J end lost 3 bases, and 11 bases lay between the germline ends. The CDR3 runs 15 residues. Germline CDR1 reads SGHTA; CDR2 reads FQGNSA. CDR3 coding DNA: TGTGCCAGCAGCGTTTCAATGGTTGGGGCCAACGTCCTGACTTTC. This codes for CASSVSMVGANVLTF. Variable domain in full (rest from reference TRBV7-2 and TRBJ2-6): GAGVSQSPSNKVTEKGKDVELRCDPISGHTALYWYRQSLGQGLEFLIYFQGNSAPDKSGLPSDRFSAERTGGSVSTLTIQRTQQEDSAVYLCASSVSMVGANVLTFGAGSRLTVL.

The chain is built from TRBV5-7 and TRBJ2-7; no definite D call. TRBV5-7 is marked as an open reading frame, function uncertain. The CDR3 is 12 residues long. Trimming pared 3 bases from V and 5 bases from J, leaving 9 bases between. CDR3: CASSSDEDEQYF. CDR3 bases: TGTGCCAGCAGCTCGGACGAAGACGAGCAGTACTTC.

This clonotype came up many times. This sequence joins TRBV27 and TRBJ1-1, with TRBD1 matching 7 bases. Germline CDR1 is MNHEY and CDR2 is SMNVEV (reference sequence). The CDR3 has 14 amino acids. V lost 6 bases and J lost 10; bases outside the gene matches: 14. The CDR3 loop reads CASSRQGRSVGAFF. Here the CDR3 DNA reads TGTGCCAGCAGCCGACAGGGCAGGTCAGTTGGAGCTTTCTTT.

This clonotype was picked up many times. The chain links TRBV28 to TRBJ2-3; TRBD2 is a possible D gene (6 bases). V lost 5 bases and J 3 bases, leaving 15 bases between the germline ends. This CDR3 region has 15 residues. Germline values: CDR1 MDHEN, CDR2 SYDVKM. The CDR3 DNA reads TGTGCCAGCAGTGCTCTAGGGGAGGCGACAGATACGCAGTATTTT. The encoded protein is CASSALGEATDTQYF.

This clonotype was picked up a small number of times. The chain combines TRBV3-1 with TRBJ2-5; 12 bases map to TRBD2. The V gene end was trimmed by 3 bases and the J gene end by 1 base; junction bases not matched to a gene: 9. Germline V lookup: CDR1 LGHDT, CDR2 YNNKEL (reference sequence). The CDR3 has 18 residues. The CDR3 DNA follows: TGTGCCAGCAGCCACAGACTAGCGGGAGATACGGCCCAAGAGACCCAGTACTTC. Encoded protein: CASSHRLAGDTAQETQYF.

In its sample, this clonotype was seen many times. This chain connects TRBV28 to TRBJ2-7; the match to TRBD2 covers 12 bases. Germline trimming cut 6 bases from V and 7 bases from J; bases unmatched to any gene: 4. Germline CDR1 and CDR2: MDHEN and SYDVKM. The CDR3 sequence is 13 residues long. CDR3 protein: CASRTSGGREQYF. CDR3 bases: TGTGCCAGCAGGACTAGCGGGGGTCGGGAGCAGTACTTC.

This clonotype has ten or more counts. The V and J genes are TRBV20-1 and TRBJ1-6; the D gene is possibly TRBD1 (6 bases). The length of the CDR3 is 14 residues. The germline V and J ends were trimmed by 6 bases and 10 bases, with 19 bases remaining between them. In germline, CDR1 is DFQATT, CDR2 SNEGSKA (reference sequence). CDR3 DNA: TGCAGTGCAAGACTAACAGGGTTCGACTCACCCCTCCACTTT. Its translation is CSARLTGFDSPLHF.

This clonotype was detected many times. The rearrangement uses TRBV7-3 and TRBJ1-1; 7 nucleotides align to TRBD1. Germline V gene sequence: CDR1 SGHTA, CDR2 FQGTGA. V lost 6 bases and J lost 1; bases outside the gene matches: 5. The CDR3 runs to 14 residues. CDR3 bases: TGTGCCAGCAGGTTAGGGACAGAGAACACTGAAGCTTTCTTT. This encodes CASRLGTENTEAFF.

This clonotype was seen ten or more times. This chain joins TRBV18 and TRBJ1-1; no definite D call. The CDR3 is 15 amino acids. The germline gives CDR1 KGHSH, CDR2 LQKENI. V lost 5 bases to trimming and J lost 1 base, with 14 bases between them. As DNA, the CDR3 is TGTGCCAGCTCATCCGCTCAGGTAGGGAACACTGAAGCTTTCTTT. Amino acids: CASSSAQVGNTEAFF.

This clonotype has at least ten counts. The V gene is TRBV20-1, the J gene TRBJ1-1; D is perhaps TRBD1 (5 bases). This CDR3 has 17 residues. V lost 6 bases, J lost 1 base, and 24 bases lay in between. Germline V gives CDR1 DFQATT, CDR2 SNEGSKA (reference sequence). CDR3 amino acids: CSASSVGGVGQNTEAFF. The CDR3 nucleotides read TGCAGTGCGTCCTCGGTTGGAGGGGTGGGGCAGAACACTGAAGCTTTCTTT.

This clonotype was found a few times. The chain carries TRBV20-1 and TRBJ2-2, with a tentative D call TRBD2 (6 bases). The CDR3 runs to 15 residues. V was trimmed by 0 bases and J by 3 bases, leaving 11 bases between them. CDR1 DFQATT and CDR2 SNEGSKA come from the germline V gene (reference sequence). CDR3 sequence (DNA): TGCAGTGCTAGAGATGGCCAGCGGGACACCGGGGAGCTGTTTTTT. Encoded protein: CSARDGQRDTGELFF.

This clonotype has more than one count but fewer than ten. The V and J genes are TRBV19 and TRBJ2-2; D could derive from TRBD1 or TRBD2 (6 bases each). The CDR3 has 13 amino acids. Trimming removed 10 bases at V and 7 bases at J, with 16 bases between. Germline V gene data show CDR1 as LNHDA and CDR2 as SQIVND (reference sequence). Here the CDR3 DNA reads TGTGCCACTTCCTGGGGGGCGATCGGGGAGCTGTTTTTT. Protein: CATSWGAIGELFF.

This clonotype was recorded many times. Because the CDR3's place on the DNA is in doubt, the DNA is left out and the CDR3 is given as listed by TCRdb. V and J are TRBV12-3 or TRBV12-4 and TRBJ2-1. Both ends counted, the CDR3 spans 13 residues. CDR3 residues: CASSLVGLGIAFF.

Ten or more counts support this clonotype. The chain uses TRBV7-2 and TRBJ2-4, with D possibly being TRBD1 (5 bases). CDR1 and CDR2 from the germline V gene are SGHTA and FQGNSA. V lost 1 base and J 7 bases, leaving 17 bases between the germline ends. The CDR3 runs 16 residues. The DNA for the CDR3 is TGTGCCAGCAGCTTAGTTCTTGGGGCGCAGGGTAACATTCAGTACTTC. It codes for CASSLVLGAQGNIQYF.

The table lists this clonotype with a few counts. The V and J genes are TRBV5-5 and TRBJ1-2; D is unresolved. Germline CDR1 reads SGHKS; CDR2 reads YYEKEE (reference sequence). Trimming shortened V by 5 bases and J by 1 base, and 15 bases separated the two germline ends. This CDR3 has 15 residues. The CDR3: CASSFYAAVNYGYTF. The CDR3 DNA reads TGTGCCAGCAGTTTCTACGCGGCCGTTAACTATGGCTACACCTTC.

This CDR3 is CATSRVISDEAEQYF. The DNA for the CDR3 is TGTGCCACCAGCAGAGTAATCTCGGACGAGGCCGAGCAGTACTTC. J is TRBJ2-7 and V is TRBV15; D is unresolved. V lost 1 base and J lost 6, with 16 bases in between. This CDR3 spans 15 amino acids. Germline lookup yields CDR1 LNHNV and CDR2 YYDKDF (reference sequence).

This clonotype has only a few counts. The chain carries TRBV28 and TRBJ2-1; D perhaps matches TRBD1 (6 bases). The CDR3 has 15 amino acids. V lost 1 base and J lost 5, with 12 bases in between. Germline loops: CDR1 MDHEN, CDR2 SYDVKM. The CDR3 protein is CASSLYRTAHNEQFF. CDR3 DNA sequence: TGTGCCAGCAGTTTATATAGGACAGCTCACAATGAGCAGTTCTTC. Full variable domain (outside the CDR3, taken from reference TRBV28 and TRBJ2-1): DVKVTQSSRYLVKRTGEKVFLECVQDMDHENMFWYRQDPGLGLRLIYFSYDVKMKEKGDIPEGYSVSREKKERFSLILESASTNQTSMYLCASSLYRTAHNEQFFGPGTRLTVL.

The chain is built from TRBV7-2 and TRBJ2-1, with D possibly being TRBD1 (6 bases). The CDR3 sequence is 11 residues long. V was pared by 5 bases and J by 10 bases, with 9 bases between. Germline V gene sequence: CDR1 SGHTA, CDR2 FQGNSA. CDR3 DNA sequence: TGTGCCAGCAGCAGGGACACCGAGCAGTTCTTC. It encodes CASSRDTEQFF.

This clonotype showed up many times. The gene calls are TRBV12-3 or TRBV12-4 and TRBJ1-2; tentative D call: TRBD1 (5 bases). The CDR3 totals 15 residues. V was pared by 3 bases and J by 0 bases, with 11 bases between. The CDR3 is CASSFARDANYGYTF. The CDR3, as DNA: TGTGCCAGCAGTTTCGCCAGGGATGCTAACTATGGCTACACCTTC.

The V gene is TRBV12-3 or TRBV12-4, the J gene TRBJ2-4; D is possibly TRBD1 (6 bases). V was clipped by 9 bases and J by 3 bases, with 15 bases between them. The CDR3 runs 14 residues. The CDR3, as DNA: TGTGCCAGTACAAACAGGGCTGGCAAAAACATTCAGTACTTC. It translates to CASTNRAGKNIQYF.

Many counts were recorded for this clonotype. The chain links TRBV6-1 to TRBJ2-3; D not resolved. Germline V CDR1 and CDR2: MNHNS, SASEGT. With 8 bases removed from V and 4 bases from J, the gap between germline ends came to 4 bases. The CDR3 loop spans 10 amino acids. The CDR3 coding sequence is TGTGCCAGCCGAGCAGATACGCAGTATTTT. Amino acid sequence: CASRADTQYF.